A single sample is the source of the 20 T cell receptor beta chains below, sequenced in a study of shared clonotypes between healthy human individuals. The method was immunoSEQ multiplex PCR; TCRdb's version includes in-frame clones alone and lacks a portion of them. Here the sample spans about 2.3 million clones, roughly 90% being singletons. The material sequenced was naive CD4+ T cells from PBMCs. Subset: CD45RA+ positively selected. The origin of the receptors is a man aged 18 to 29 in good health. Some clones in this sample may be carry-over from other donors' samples.

The V and J genes are TRBV4-2 and TRBJ2-2; 10 nucleotides align to TRBD2. The CDR3 runs 16 residues. V shed 3 bases, J shed 5 bases, and the junction held 6 bases outside the gene matches. CDR1 and CDR2 (germline): LGHNA, YNFKEQ. The CDR3 DNA follows: TGTGCCAGCAGCCAGCTCAGCGGGAGGGGTACCGGGGAGCTGTTTTTT. Its protein is CASSQLSGRGTGELFF.

The chain carries TRBV7-3 and TRBJ2-3; 8 bases map to TRBD2. The CDR3 is 14 residues long. V trimming: 4 bases; J trimming: 2 bases; junction bases outside the gene matches: 2. Germline V gene data show CDR1 as SGHTA and CDR2 as FQGTGA. Here the CDR3 DNA reads TGTGCCAGCAGCTATAGCGGGACCACAGATACGCAGTATTTT. It translates to CASSYSGTTDTQYF.

The V gene is TRBV6-1, the J gene TRBJ2-1; 12 nucleotides align to TRBD2. This CDR3 is 15 amino acids long. The ends lost 7 bases at V and 7 bases at J; junction bases unmatched: 8. Germline loops: CDR1 MNHNS, CDR2 SASEGT. The CDR3 loop reads CASTSTSGGGNEQFF. The CDR3 nucleotides are TGTGCCAGCACCTCGACTAGCGGGGGAGGGAATGAGCAGTTCTTC.

This clone appeared a single time. The chain employs TRBV6-6 and TRBJ1-4, with D possibly TRBD1 on 5 matching bases. This CDR3 region has 15 residues. Germline loops: CDR1 MNHNY, CDR2 SVGAGI (reference sequence). V was trimmed by 8 bases and J by 5 bases, leaving 18 bases between them. CDR3 nucleotides: TGTGCCAGCCGTCGGATCGGGGCCTCAAATGAAAAACTGTTTTTT. This gives the protein CASRRIGASNEKLFF.

About this clone itself: Additional DNA sequences in this sample encode the identical CDR3. J is TRBJ2-1 and V is TRBV5-1, with 10 bases lining up with TRBD2. The CDR3 sequence is 15 residues long. V dropped 7 bases and J dropped 0; count of bases not matched to a gene: 4. The germline V gene has CDR1 SGHRS and CDR2 YFSETQ. This CDR3 is CASRWTSGSYNEQFF. In DNA, the CDR3 is TGCGCCAGCCGCTGGACTAGCGGCTCCTACAATGAGCAGTTCTTC.

About this clone itself: Different DNA sequences within this sample yield the same CDR3. The chain uses TRBV4-3 and TRBJ1-1; D may be TRBD1 (6 bases). Germline CDR1 reads LGHNA; CDR2 reads YSLEER. Trimming shortened V by 1 base and J by 0 bases, and 12 bases separated the two germline ends. The CDR3 consists of 16 residues. The CDR3 spells CASSQGRQVLNTEAFF. In nucleotides, the CDR3 is TGCGCCAGCAGCCAAGGACGACAGGTACTGAACACTGAAGCTTTCTTT.

V usage is TRBV19 and J usage is TRBJ1-1; 10 bases agree with TRBD1. This CDR3 has 13 residues. From germline, CDR1 is LNHDA and CDR2 SQIVND (reference sequence). Trimming took 5 bases from V and 7 from J; bases not matched to a gene: 4. CDR3 region: CASSGTGALEAFF. The DNA for the CDR3 is TGTGCCAGTAGTGGGACAGGGGCCCTTGAAGCTTTCTTT.

This clone was observed a handful of times. This chain uses TRBV4-1 with TRBJ2-2; TRBD1 agrees at 7 bases. CDR1 MGHRA and CDR2 YSYEKL come from the germline V gene. Trimming took 4 bases from V and 3 from J; bases not matched to a gene: 5. CDR3 size: 15 residues. CDR3: CASSRDSGYTGELFF. The CDR3 DNA is TGCGCCAGCAGCCGGGACAGCGGCTACACCGGGGAGCTGTTTTTT.

The rearrangement links TRBV5-5 to TRBJ1-4; possible D gene TRBD1, 5 bases. The V gene's germline CDR1 is SGHKS and CDR2 YYEKEE (reference sequence). The CDR3 length is 14 residues. Deletions cut 2 bases from V and 4 bases from J, with 9 bases between. The chain's CDR3 is CASSLRGHNEKLFF. Here the CDR3 DNA reads TGTGCCAGCAGCTTAAGGGGCCATAATGAAAAACTGTTTTTT.

Concerning this clone itself: This sample includes further DNA sequences coding for the same CDR3. This sequence joins TRBV5-1 and TRBJ2-1; 11 bases align to TRBD2. Trimming took 8 bases from V and 1 from J; bases not matched to a gene: 2. This CDR3 has 14 amino acids. Germline assignment: CDR1 SGHRS and CDR2 YFSETQ. CDR3 nucleotide sequence: TGCGCCAGTGGGACTAGCGGTTCCTACAATGAGCAGTTCTTC. The encoded protein is CASGTSGSYNEQFF.

V is TRBV15 and J is TRBJ1-2; tentatively, D is TRBD1 (5 bases). Trimming stripped 5 bases from V and 8 bases from J, with 18 bases between. This CDR3 contains 14 residues. Germline assignment: CDR1 LNHNV and CDR2 YYDKDF (reference sequence). The CDR3 sequence is CATSPRTLTRGYTF. The CDR3 bases are TGTGCCACCAGCCCCAGGACACTTACGAGAGGCTACACCTTC.

V usage is TRBV10-1 and J usage is TRBJ2-7; possible D gene TRBD1, 5 bases. Trimming took 6 bases from V and 2 from J, leaving 11 bases between them. The length of the CDR3 is 13 residues. The germline V gene encodes CDR1 WNHNN and CDR2 SYGVQD (reference sequence). The CDR3 region has the DNA TGCGCCAGCAGCTCGGACACCACCTACGAGCAGTACTTC. The encoded protein is CASSSDTTYEQYF.

Turning to this clone: The same CDR3 arises from other DNA sequences in this sample as well. The V call is TRBV5-1, the J call TRBJ1-5, with D possibly being TRBD1 (5 bases). Germline V gives CDR1 SGHRS, CDR2 YFSETQ. The length of the CDR3 is 17 residues. The V gene lost 0 bases and the J gene lost 0 bases, with 13 bases spanning the gap. CDR3 region: CASSLGQGGDSNQPQHF. The CDR3 DNA is TGCGCCAGCAGCTTGGGGCAGGGAGGAGATAGCAATCAGCCCCAGCATTTT.

The J gene is TRBJ2-7, the V gene TRBV4-2, with a possible D match to TRBD2 (5 bases). Looked up from germline, CDR1 is LGHNA and CDR2 is YNFKEQ. The CDR3 has 16 residues. V lost 0 bases and J 7 bases, leaving 19 bases between the germline ends. This chain's CDR3 is CASSQDEAAAEGEQYF. Here the CDR3 DNA reads TGTGCCAGCAGCCAAGATGAAGCCGCGGCAGAGGGTGAGCAGTACTTC.

This chain joins TRBV25-1 and TRBJ2-1; possibly TRBD1 or TRBD2 for D (5 bases each). V was cut by 2 bases and J by 2 bases, with 10 bases left in between. Per the germline V gene, CDR1 is MGHDK and CDR2 is SYGVNS. This CDR3 region has 15 residues. CDR3: CASSEPGAAYNEQFF. Here the CDR3 DNA reads TGTGCCAGCAGTGAACCCGGGGCGGCCTACAATGAGCAGTTCTTC.

J is TRBJ2-6 and V is TRBV10-1; TRBD1 is a possible D gene (6 bases). The CDR3 consists of 16 residues. Trimming removed 0 bases at V and 2 bases at J, with 8 bases between. Germline V gene sequence: CDR1 WNHNN, CDR2 SYGVQD (reference sequence). Here the CDR3 reads CASSESKGAGANVLTF. The CDR3 DNA sequence: TGCGCCAGCAGTGAGTCAAAGGGGGCTGGGGCCAACGTCCTGACTTTC.

The chain uses TRBV7-2 and TRBJ2-1, with TRBD1 as a possible D gene (6 bases). V was shortened by 3 bases and J by 0 bases, with 21 bases between the two germline ends. The CDR3 is 19 residues long. Germline V CDR1 and CDR2: SGHTA, FQGNSA. The CDR3 DNA reads as TGTGCCAGCAGCTTGCCCTGGGACATTAAATTTTACTCCTACAATGAGCAGTTCTTC. Encoded protein: CASSLPWDIKFYSYNEQFF. Supplemented by reference TRBV7-2 and TRBJ2-1, the full variable domain reads GAGVSQSPSNKVTEKGKDVELRCDPISGHTALYWYRQSLGQGLEFLIYFQGNSAPDKSGLPSDRFSAERTGGSVSTLTIQRTQQEDSAVYLCASSLPWDIKFYSYNEQFFGPGTRLTVL.

This sequence joins TRBV11-3 and TRBJ2-1; 8 positions agree with TRBD1. Trimming removed 5 bases from V and 3 bases from J; junction bases left unmatched: 6. The CDR3 has 15 residues. CDR1 and CDR2 (germline): SGHNT, YENEEA. CDR3 coding DNA: TGTGCCAGCAGCGACACCGGGACAGGCTACAATGAGCAGTTCTTC. Protein: CASSDTGTGYNEQFF.

The genes are TRBV28 and TRBJ2-7, with 8 bases identical to TRBD1. The V gene's germline CDR1 is MDHEN and CDR2 SYDVKM. With 5 bases clipped from V and 0 bases from J, the junction kept 9 bases outside the gene matches. The CDR3 has 16 residues. The CDR3 spells CASSRTGTGLSYEQYF. The CDR3 DNA reads TGTGCCAGCAGTCGAACTGGGACAGGCCTCTCCTACGAGCAGTACTTC.

CDR3 in amino acids: CASSDSGAHTGELFF. The CDR3 DNA is TGTGCCAGCAGTGACTCGGGAGCCCACACCGGGGAGCTGTTTTTT. J is TRBJ2-2 and V is TRBV2, with a weak D call TRBD2 (6 bases). This CDR3 is 15 amino acids long. V was shortened by 3 bases and J by 3 bases, with 11 bases between the two germline ends. Germline CDR1 reads SNHLY; CDR2 reads FYNNEI.